The entry that follows covers one T cell receptor (beta chain) sequence. Its antigen is not known. The V gene's germline CDR1 is SGHRS and CDR2 YFSETQ. This CDR3 comprises 14 residues. Losses at the gene ends were 3 bases for V and 4 bases for J; bases not matched to a gene: 2. Measured with immunoSEQ multiplex PCR; TCRdb has only the in-frame clones, and not every one. The sample gives 150,000 or so clones, 85% to 95% of which show up once; 2.5% to 3% is in the top ten. This sample was taken from a study of T cell responses to AZD1222 COVID-19 vaccine. Study-level points and caveats: No day 14 peak samples; only post-peak repertoires were characterized. Clonal diversity was possibly underestimated, and the donors were mostly white British, with more females.

The chain has TRBV5-1 and TRBJ1-3, with 9 bases lining up with TRBD1. The source material was peripheral blood, sampled on day 0 of MenACWY control vaccination. The TCR originated in an adult in good health. CDR3 region: CASSSGQGGNTIYF. The CDR3 nucleotides are TGCGCCAGCAGCTCCGGACAGGGGGGAAACACCATATATTTT.